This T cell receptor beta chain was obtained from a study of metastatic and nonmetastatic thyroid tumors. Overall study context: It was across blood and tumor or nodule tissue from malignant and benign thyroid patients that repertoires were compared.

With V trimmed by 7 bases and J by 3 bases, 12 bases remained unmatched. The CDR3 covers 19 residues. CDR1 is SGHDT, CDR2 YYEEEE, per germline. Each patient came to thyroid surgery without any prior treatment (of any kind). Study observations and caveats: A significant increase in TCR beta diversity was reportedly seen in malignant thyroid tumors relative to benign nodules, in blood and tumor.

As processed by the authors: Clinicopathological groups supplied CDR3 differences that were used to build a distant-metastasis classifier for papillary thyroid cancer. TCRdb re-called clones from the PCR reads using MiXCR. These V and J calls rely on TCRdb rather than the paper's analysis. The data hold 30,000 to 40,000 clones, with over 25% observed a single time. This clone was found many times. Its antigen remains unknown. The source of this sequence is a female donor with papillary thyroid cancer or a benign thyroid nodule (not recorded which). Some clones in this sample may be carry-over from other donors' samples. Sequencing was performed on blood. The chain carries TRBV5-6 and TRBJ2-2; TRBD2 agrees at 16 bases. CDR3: CASPGLAGGPEPDTGELFF. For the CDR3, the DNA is TGTGCCAGCCCGGGACTAGCGGGAGGGCCGGAACCCGACACCGGGGAGCTGTTTTTT.